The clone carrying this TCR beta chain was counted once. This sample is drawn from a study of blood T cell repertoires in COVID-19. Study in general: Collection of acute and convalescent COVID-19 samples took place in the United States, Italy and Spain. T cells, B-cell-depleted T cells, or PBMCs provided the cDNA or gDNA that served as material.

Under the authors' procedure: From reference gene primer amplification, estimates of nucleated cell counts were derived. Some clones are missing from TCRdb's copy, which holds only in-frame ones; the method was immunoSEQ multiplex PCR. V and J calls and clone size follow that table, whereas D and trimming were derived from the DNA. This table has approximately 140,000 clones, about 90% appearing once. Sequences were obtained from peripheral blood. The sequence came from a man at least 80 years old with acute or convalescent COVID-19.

The CDR3 is CASSETGTARNEQFF. In DNA form, the CDR3 reads TGTGCCAGCAGCGAAACCGGGACAGCACGGAATGAGCAGTTCTTC. The V and J genes are TRBV2 and TRBJ2-1, with TRBD1 matching 7 bases. Losses at the gene ends were 6 bases for V and 7 bases for J; bases not matched to a gene: 12. Germline assignment: CDR1 SNHLY and CDR2 FYNNEI. The CDR3 loop spans 15 amino acids.